This is a list of T cell receptor beta chains from one sample in a study of blood T cell repertoires in COVID-19. Sequenced by immunoSEQ multiplex PCR; TCRdb stores in-frame clones only, minus some. Of about 79,000 clones listed, 80% to 90% were seen once; the top ten hold approximately 15%. Sequenced sample: peripheral blood. The origin of the receptors is a man in his sixties or seventies with active or convalescent COVID-19. The CDR3 runs from the conserved cysteine through the conserved F or W. The order of the fields is clone size, J gene, D gene, V gene, CDR3 DNA, CDR3 protein. The D gene is left open where the match is weak. Only some rows state a clone size, as once, few, many or a class for expanded clones.

size: NA
J: TRBJ1-4
D: TRBD1
V: TRBV9
DNA: TGTGCCAGCAGCGGCGGGACAGAGAGAAATGAAAAACTGTTTTTT
CDR3: CASSGGTERNEKLFF

size: NA
J: TRBJ1-5
D: NA
V: TRBV18
DNA: TGTGCCAGCTCGGCACCAGGGCCGAATCAGCCCCAGCATTTT
CDR3: CASSAPGPNQPQHF

size: NA
J: TRBJ2-1
D: TRBD2
V: TRBV7-2
DNA: TGTGCCAGCAGCCCGCTTGGACTAGCGGGTGACTACAATGAGCAGTTCTTC
CDR3: CASSPLGLAGDYNEQFF

size: NA
J: TRBJ1-2
D: NA
V: TRBV7-9
DNA: TGTGCCAGCAGCCGACCCCGGACAGATGGCTACACCTTC
CDR3: CASSRPRTDGYTF

size: NA
J: TRBJ2-3
D: TRBD1
V: TRBV6-1
DNA: TGTGCCAGCAGTGGCCGAGACAGGGGGCGCATAGATACGCAGTATTTT
CDR3: CASSGRDRGRIDTQYF

size: NA
J: TRBJ2-4
D: TRBD2
V: TRBV28
DNA: TGTGCCAGCACCTCCCGGGGGGGCGAAAACATTCAGTACTTC
CDR3: CASTSRGGENIQYF

size: once
J: TRBJ2-3
D: NA
V: TRBV12-3/TRBV12-4
DNA: TGTGCCAGCAGTACCGGGAACACAGATACGCAGTATTTT
CDR3: CASSTGNTDTQYF

size: NA
J: TRBJ2-3
D: NA
V: TRBV4-1
DNA: TGCGCCAGCAGCCAAGAGGGGCGGGAGAGGGGGGATACGCAGTATTTT
CDR3: CASSQEGRERGDTQYF

size: NA
J: TRBJ2-7
D: NA
V: TRBV15
DNA: TGTGCCACCAGCAAAGGGGCTTTTACCTACGAGCAGTACTTC
CDR3: CATSKGAFTYEQYF

size: few
J: TRBJ1-5
D: NA
V: TRBV3-1/TRBV3-2
DNA: TGTGCCAGCAGCCAAACAGGGCTTGATCAGCCCCAGCATTTT
CDR3: CASSQTGLDQPQHF

size: NA
J: TRBJ2-1
D: NA
V: TRBV5-1
DNA: TGCGCCAGCAGCTCCCAGGACAGCTACAATGAGCAGTTCTTC
CDR3: CASSSQDSYNEQFF

size: few
J: TRBJ1-4
D: TRBD1
V: TRBV5-6
DNA: TGTGCCAGCAGCTTGGACCGGGACAGACGACCAACTAATGAAAAACTGTTTTTT
CDR3: CASSLDRDRRPTNEKLFF

size: NA
J: TRBJ1-2
D: TRBD1
V: TRBV6-1
DNA: TGTGCCAGCAGTGAAAATCCGGGACAGGGATATGGCTACACCTTC
CDR3: CASSENPGQGYGYTF

size: NA
J: TRBJ1-1
D: NA
V: TRBV2
DNA: TGTGCCAGCCGACGGGGAGGGAACACTGAAGCTTTCTTT
CDR3: CASRRGGNTEAFF

size: once
J: TRBJ2-5
D: TRBD2
V: TRBV11-2
DNA: TGTGCCAGCAGCTCCACCGAGCTAGCGGGAGGTGAGACCCAGTACTTC
CDR3: CASSSTELAGGETQYF

size: NA
J: TRBJ2-7
D: NA
V: TRBV5-8
DNA: TGTGCCAGCAGCACGGAACGCCGACAGCATAACGCCTCCTACGAGCAGTACTTC
CDR3: CASSTERRQHNASYEQYF

size: few
J: TRBJ1-6
D: NA
V: TRBV11-2
DNA: TGTGCCAGCAGCTTACCGACAGGAAATTCACCCCTCCACTTT
CDR3: CASSLPTGNSPLHF

size: NA
J: TRBJ2-2
D: TRBD2
V: TRBV7-3
DNA: TGTGCCAGCAGCCCAAGGGGACTAGCGGGGGTAAACACCGGGGAGCTGTTTTTT
CDR3: CASSPRGLAGVNTGELFF

size: NA
J: TRBJ1-5
D: NA
V: TRBV19
DNA: TGTGCCAGTATCGCCGGGGGATGGGGCAATCAGCCCCAGCATTTT
CDR3: CASIAGGWGNQPQHF

size: NA
J: TRBJ2-2
D: TRBD1
V: TRBV9
DNA: TGTGCCAGCAGCGTAGGGGGACAGGGGCGCACCGGGGAGCTGTTTTTT
CDR3: CASSVGGQGRTGELFF

size: NA
J: TRBJ1-2
D: NA
V: TRBV4-2
DNA: TGTGCCAGCAGCCAAGGTACGGGAAGTTATGGCTACACCTTC
CDR3: CASSQGTGSYGYTF

size: NA
J: TRBJ2-1
D: NA
V: TRBV28
DNA: TGTGCCAGCAGAAATCCCCGCAGTAGCGGCAATGAGCAGTTCTTC
CDR3: CASRNPRSSGNEQFF

size: NA
J: TRBJ2-3
D: NA
V: TRBV15
DNA: TGTGCCACCCGAGGGTCCGGAACAGATACGCAGTATTTT
CDR3: CATRGSGTDTQYF

size: NA
J: TRBJ2-2
D: NA
V: TRBV19
DNA: TGTGCCAGTACCCCCGCGGGCCCTCTGATCACCGGGGAGCTGTTTTTT
CDR3: CASTPAGPLITGELFF

size: NA
J: TRBJ2-7
D: TRBD2
V: TRBV5-6
DNA: TGTGCCAGCAGCTTAGGTGTGCTAAGCGGGAGGGCCAGGTACGAGCAGTACTTC
CDR3: CASSLGVLSGRARYEQYF

size: NA
J: TRBJ2-7
D: TRBD1
V: TRBV2
DNA: TGTGCCAGCAGTGAAAACAGGGGGATGTACGAGCAGTACTTC
CDR3: CASSENRGMYEQYF

size: NA
J: TRBJ1-3
D: NA
V: TRBV9
DNA: TGTGCCAGCAGCGTAGTAGAGGGATCGCCGGGAGGAAACACCATATATTTT
CDR3: CASSVVEGSPGGNTIYF

size: NA
J: TRBJ2-7
D: TRBD1
V: TRBV7-9
DNA: TGTGCCAGCAGCTCGGGACAGAGTTTTGACGAGCAGTACTTC
CDR3: CASSSGQSFDEQYF

size: NA
J: TRBJ1-6
D: NA
V: TRBV19
DNA: TGTGCCAGTAGTATTGGACTCTCCACATCACCCCTCCACTTT
CDR3: CASSIGLSTSPLHF

size: NA
J: TRBJ1-1
D: NA
V: TRBV9
DNA: TGTGCCAGCAGCGTAGGACACTTGAACACTGAAGCTTTCTTT
CDR3: CASSVGHLNTEAFF

size: once
J: TRBJ1-1
D: TRBD1
V: TRBV5-6
DNA: TGTGCCAGCAGCGTAGGGACAGGGATTAACGCTTTCTTT
CDR3: CASSVGTGINAFF

size: NA
J: TRBJ2-7
D: NA
V: TRBV27
DNA: TGTGCCAGCAGTTTGACACAGGGCGCCAACGAGCAGTACTTC
CDR3: CASSLTQGANEQYF

size: NA
J: TRBJ2-3
D: TRBD2
V: TRBV5-8
DNA: TGTGCCAGCAGCTTGTTAGGACTAGGCCTAGGAGATACGCAGTATTTT
CDR3: CASSLLGLGLGDTQYF

size: NA
J: TRBJ2-1
D: NA
V: TRBV6-5
DNA: TGTGCCAGCAGTTACTCAAGGACACTAGCTAATGAGCAGTTCTTC
CDR3: CASSYSRTLANEQFF

size: NA
J: TRBJ1-1
D: NA
V: TRBV19
DNA: TGTGCCAGTAGGACGACATTCATGAACACTGAAGCTTTCTTT
CDR3: CASRTTFMNTEAFF

size: NA
J: TRBJ2-2
D: NA
V: TRBV5-1
DNA: TGCGCCAGCAGCACCCAACCGGGAACAGACACCGGGGAGCTGTTTTTT
CDR3: CASSTQPGTDTGELFF

size: NA
J: TRBJ1-1
D: NA
V: TRBV18
DNA: TGTGCCAGCTCACCTGGACAGTCTACCATCTTCAGCGGAGCTTTCTTT
CDR3: CASSPGQSTIFSGAFF

size: NA
J: TRBJ1-2
D: NA
V: TRBV27
DNA: TGTGCCAGCAGTCCTGAATCTTATCGGGGTGGCTACACCTTC
CDR3: CASSPESYRGGYTF

size: NA
J: TRBJ2-3
D: TRBD2
V: TRBV18
DNA: TGTGCCAGCTCATCCTATGGCAGCGGGACTCCTTCTAGCACAGATACGCAGTATTTT
CDR3: CASSSYGSGTPSSTDTQYF

size: NA
J: TRBJ2-3
D: NA
V: TRBV9
DNA: TGTGCCAGCAGCGTAGGCCCACAAAATCTAGCGAAAAAAGGGAATACGCAGTATTTT
CDR3: CASSVGPQNLAKKGNTQYF

size: NA
J: TRBJ1-5
D: NA
V: TRBV7-3
DNA: TGTGCCAGCAGCTTAGGGCCCCATCAGCCCCAGCATTTT
CDR3: CASSLGPHQPQHF

size: NA
J: TRBJ1-1
D: NA
V: TRBV19
DNA: TGTGCCAGTAGCACCAGGCCCCTGAACACTGAAGCTTTCTTT
CDR3: CASSTRPLNTEAFF

size: NA
J: TRBJ1-1
D: NA
V: TRBV7-3
DNA: TGTGCCAGCAGCTTACGTGGAGTGAAAGGAACTGAAGCTTTCTTT
CDR3: CASSLRGVKGTEAFF

size: NA
J: TRBJ2-2
D: TRBD2
V: TRBV4-3
DNA: TGCGCCAGCAGCCGCGGGGGAACCCCCGGGGAGCTGTTTTTT
CDR3: CASSRGGTPGELFF

size: medium-sized
J: TRBJ1-2
D: TRBD1
V: TRBV11-2
DNA: TGTGCCAGCAGCTTAAGGGGGGTGGAGGGACAGGCAGGCTATGGCTACACCTTC
CDR3: CASSLRGVEGQAGYGYTF

size: NA
J: TRBJ1-1
D: NA
V: TRBV5-6
DNA: TGTGCCAGCAGCTTGGGCAGACACTTGAACACTGAAGCTTTCTTT
CDR3: CASSLGRHLNTEAFF

size: NA
J: TRBJ1-1
D: TRBD1
V: TRBV5-4
DNA: TGTGCCAGCAGCTTTAACAGGGGGGACACTGAAGCTTTCTTT
CDR3: CASSFNRGDTEAFF

size: NA
J: TRBJ2-2
D: NA
V: TRBV9
DNA: TGTGCCAGCAGCGGGAGGACGGTGAACACCGGGGAGCTGTTTTTT
CDR3: CASSGRTVNTGELFF

size: NA
J: TRBJ1-5
D: NA
V: TRBV28
DNA: TGTGCCAGCAGTAGACAGGCCAATCAGCCCCAGCATTTT
CDR3: CASSRQANQPQHF

size: NA
J: TRBJ1-1
D: NA
V: TRBV10-2
DNA: TGCGCCACCAAATTAGGGGTCCGGGACACTGAAGCTTTCTTT
CDR3: CATKLGVRDTEAFF

size: NA
J: TRBJ1-6
D: TRBD1
V: TRBV28
DNA: TGTGCCAGCAGTCTAGGACAGGGGAAGCCCTATAATTCACCCCTCCACTTT
CDR3: CASSLGQGKPYNSPLHF

size: NA
J: TRBJ2-1
D: NA
V: TRBV29-1
DNA: TGCAGCCACCACACCAGGTCGGGGAATGAGCAGTTCTTC
CDR3: CSHHTRSGNEQFF

size: NA
J: TRBJ1-1
D: TRBD1
V: TRBV7-9
DNA: TGTGCCAGCAGCTTAGGGACAGGGGTCCGCCACGGAGCTTTCTTT
CDR3: CASSLGTGVRHGAFF

size: once
J: TRBJ2-7
D: TRBD2
V: TRBV6-5
DNA: TGTGCCAGCAGCACTAGCGGGAGGGCTTACGAGCAGTACTTC
CDR3: CASSTSGRAYEQYF

size: NA
J: TRBJ1-1
D: NA
V: TRBV11-3
DNA: TGTGCCAGCAGCTTACTCGGGAACACTGAAGCTTTCTTT
CDR3: CASSLLGNTEAFF